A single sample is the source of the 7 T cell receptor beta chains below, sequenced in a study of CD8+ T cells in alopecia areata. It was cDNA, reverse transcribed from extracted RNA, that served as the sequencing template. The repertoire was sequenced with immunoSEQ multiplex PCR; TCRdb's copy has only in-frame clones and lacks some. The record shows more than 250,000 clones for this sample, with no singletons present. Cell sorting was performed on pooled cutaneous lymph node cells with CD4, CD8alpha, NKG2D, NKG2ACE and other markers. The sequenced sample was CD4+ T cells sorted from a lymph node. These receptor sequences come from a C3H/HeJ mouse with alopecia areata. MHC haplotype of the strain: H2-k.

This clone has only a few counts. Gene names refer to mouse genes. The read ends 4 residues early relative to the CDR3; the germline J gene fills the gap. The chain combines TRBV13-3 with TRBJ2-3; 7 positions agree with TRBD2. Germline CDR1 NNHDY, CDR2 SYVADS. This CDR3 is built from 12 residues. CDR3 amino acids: CASSGLGETLYF. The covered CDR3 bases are TGTGCCAGCAGTGGACTGGGAGAA.

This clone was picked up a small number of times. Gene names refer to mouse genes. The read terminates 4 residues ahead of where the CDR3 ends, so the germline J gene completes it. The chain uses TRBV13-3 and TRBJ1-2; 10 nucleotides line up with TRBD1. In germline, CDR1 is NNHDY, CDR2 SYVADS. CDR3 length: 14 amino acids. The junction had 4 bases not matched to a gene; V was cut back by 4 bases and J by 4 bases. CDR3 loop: CASSPGQGSSDYTF. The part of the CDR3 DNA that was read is TGTGCCAGCAGTCCGGGACAGGGGTCCTCC.

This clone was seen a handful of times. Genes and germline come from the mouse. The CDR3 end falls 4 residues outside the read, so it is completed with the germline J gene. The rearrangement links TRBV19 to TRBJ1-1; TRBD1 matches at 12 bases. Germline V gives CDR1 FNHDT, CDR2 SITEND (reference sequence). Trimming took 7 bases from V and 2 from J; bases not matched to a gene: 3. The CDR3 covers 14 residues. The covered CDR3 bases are TGTGCCAGCTGGGACAGGGGGCTCAACACA. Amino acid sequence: CASWDRGLNT. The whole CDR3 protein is CASWDRGLNTEVFF.

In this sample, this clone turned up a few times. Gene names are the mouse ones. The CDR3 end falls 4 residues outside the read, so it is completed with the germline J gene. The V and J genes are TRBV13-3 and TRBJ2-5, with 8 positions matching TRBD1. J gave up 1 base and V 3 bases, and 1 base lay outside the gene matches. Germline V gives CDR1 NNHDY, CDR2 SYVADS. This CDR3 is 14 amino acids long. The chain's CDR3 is CASSGGQDQDTQYF. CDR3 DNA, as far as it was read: TGTGCCAGCAGTGGGGGACAGGACCAAGAC.

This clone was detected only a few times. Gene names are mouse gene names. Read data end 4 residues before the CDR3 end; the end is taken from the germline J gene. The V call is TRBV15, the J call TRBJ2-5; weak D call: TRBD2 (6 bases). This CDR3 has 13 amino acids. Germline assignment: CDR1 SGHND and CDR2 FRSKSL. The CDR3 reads CASSLAGGDTQYF. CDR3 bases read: TGTGCCAGCAGTTTAGCTGGGGGAGAC.

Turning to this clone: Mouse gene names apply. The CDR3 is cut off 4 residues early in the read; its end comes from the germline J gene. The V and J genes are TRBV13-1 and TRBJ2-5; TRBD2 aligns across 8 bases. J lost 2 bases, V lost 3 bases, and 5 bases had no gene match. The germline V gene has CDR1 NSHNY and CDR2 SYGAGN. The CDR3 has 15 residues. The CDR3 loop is CASSVLGGLQDTQYF. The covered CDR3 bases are TGTGCCAGCAGTGTCCTGGGGGGTCTCCAAGAC.

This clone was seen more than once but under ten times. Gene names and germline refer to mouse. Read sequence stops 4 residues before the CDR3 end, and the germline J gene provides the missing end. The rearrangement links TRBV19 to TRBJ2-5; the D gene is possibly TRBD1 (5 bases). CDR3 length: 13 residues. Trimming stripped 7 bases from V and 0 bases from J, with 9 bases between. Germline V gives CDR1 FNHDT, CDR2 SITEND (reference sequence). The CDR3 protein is CASGGDNQDTQYF. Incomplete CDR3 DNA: TGTGCCAGCGGAGGGGATAACCAAGAC.